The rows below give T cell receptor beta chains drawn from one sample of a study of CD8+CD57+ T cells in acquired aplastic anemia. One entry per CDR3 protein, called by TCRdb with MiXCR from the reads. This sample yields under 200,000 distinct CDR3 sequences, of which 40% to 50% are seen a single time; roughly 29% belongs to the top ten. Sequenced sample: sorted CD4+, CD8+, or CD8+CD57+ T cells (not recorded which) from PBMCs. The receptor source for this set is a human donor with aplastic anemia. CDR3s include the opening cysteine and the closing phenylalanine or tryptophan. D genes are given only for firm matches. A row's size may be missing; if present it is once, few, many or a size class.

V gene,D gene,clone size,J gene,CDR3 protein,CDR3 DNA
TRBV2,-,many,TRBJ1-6,CASSESIYAPLHF,TGTGCCAGCAGTGAATCCATTTATGCACCCCTCCACTTT
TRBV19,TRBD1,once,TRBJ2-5,CASTGLGTGTQETQYF,TGTGCCAGTACGGGCCTGGGGACAGGGACACAAGAGACCCAGTACTTC
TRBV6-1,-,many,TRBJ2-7,CASTRSDGTLDEQYF,TGTGCCAGCACTCGATCCGACGGGACACTCGACGAGCAGTACTTC
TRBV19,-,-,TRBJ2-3,CASSPEGQPSTQYF,TGTGCCAGTAGTCCGGAGGGACAGCCAAGCACGCAGTATTTT
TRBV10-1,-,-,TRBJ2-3,CASRMGTGDTQYF,TGCGCCAGCAGGATGGGGACGGGAGATACGCAGTATTTT
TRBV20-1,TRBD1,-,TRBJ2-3,CSARGRDRATEAQYF,TGCAGTGCTAGGGGCCGGGACAGAGCCACAGAGGCGCAGTATTTT
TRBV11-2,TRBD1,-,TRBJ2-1,CASSKTGAIFYNQQFF,TGTGCCAGCAGCAAGACAGGGGCGATCTTTTACAATCAGCAATTCTTC
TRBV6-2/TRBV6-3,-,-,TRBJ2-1,CASSYSIPGFSYNEQFF,TGTGCCAGCAGTTACTCGATTCCGGGGTTTTCCTACAATGAGCAGTTCTTC
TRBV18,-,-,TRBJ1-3,CASARNAGSGNTIYF,TGTGCCAGCGCGAGGAACGCGGGCTCTGGAAACACCATATATTTT
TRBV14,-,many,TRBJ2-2,CASSGGRNTGELFF,TGTGCCAGCAGCGGAGGACGGAACACCGGGGAGCTGTTTTTT
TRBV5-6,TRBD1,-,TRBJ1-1,CASSLRQGASTEAFF,TGTGCCAGCAGCCTTCGACAGGGGGCGAGCACTGAAGCTTTCTTT
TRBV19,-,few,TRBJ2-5,CASSTLGGSEETQYF,TGTGCCAGTAGTACCCTTGGGGGGTCTGAGGAGACCCAGTACTTC